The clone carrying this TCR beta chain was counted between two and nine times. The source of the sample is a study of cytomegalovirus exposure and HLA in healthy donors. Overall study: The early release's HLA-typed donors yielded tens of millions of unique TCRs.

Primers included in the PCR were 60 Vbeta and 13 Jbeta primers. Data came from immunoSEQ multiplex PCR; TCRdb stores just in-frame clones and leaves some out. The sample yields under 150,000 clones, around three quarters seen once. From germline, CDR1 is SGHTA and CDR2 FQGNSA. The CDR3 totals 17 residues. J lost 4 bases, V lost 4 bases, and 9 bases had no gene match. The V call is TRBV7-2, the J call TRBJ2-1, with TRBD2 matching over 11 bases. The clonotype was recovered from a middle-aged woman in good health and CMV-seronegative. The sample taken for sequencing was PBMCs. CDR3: CASSSMTSGEIYNEQFF. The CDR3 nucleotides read TGTGCCAGCAGCTCTATGACTAGCGGGGAAATTTACAATGAGCAGTTCTTC.